This T cell receptor (beta chain) originates from a study of blood T cells in healthy people across ages. This CDR3 is 14 amino acids long. The germline gives CDR1 SEHNR, CDR2 FQNEAQ (reference sequence). Between the trimmed V and J ends, which lost 2 bases and 7 bases, there was a span of 15 bases. Through a sample-barcoded 5' primer and a J-beta primer mix, a second PCR was run for roughly 6 to 11 cycles. MiXCR, applied by TCRdb to the 5' RACE reads, yields one record per CDR3 protein. The sample has fewer than 2 million distinct CDR3 sequences; about 39% are singletons. The receptor was isolated from a human donor in good health. Material for sequencing was blood. The chain has TRBV7-9 and TRBJ2-7; TRBD1 is a possible D gene (5 bases). The CDR3 sequence: CASSLSYRPWEQYF. The CDR3 DNA sequence: TGTGCCAGCAGCTTAAGTTACAGGCCTTGGGAGCAGTACTTC.